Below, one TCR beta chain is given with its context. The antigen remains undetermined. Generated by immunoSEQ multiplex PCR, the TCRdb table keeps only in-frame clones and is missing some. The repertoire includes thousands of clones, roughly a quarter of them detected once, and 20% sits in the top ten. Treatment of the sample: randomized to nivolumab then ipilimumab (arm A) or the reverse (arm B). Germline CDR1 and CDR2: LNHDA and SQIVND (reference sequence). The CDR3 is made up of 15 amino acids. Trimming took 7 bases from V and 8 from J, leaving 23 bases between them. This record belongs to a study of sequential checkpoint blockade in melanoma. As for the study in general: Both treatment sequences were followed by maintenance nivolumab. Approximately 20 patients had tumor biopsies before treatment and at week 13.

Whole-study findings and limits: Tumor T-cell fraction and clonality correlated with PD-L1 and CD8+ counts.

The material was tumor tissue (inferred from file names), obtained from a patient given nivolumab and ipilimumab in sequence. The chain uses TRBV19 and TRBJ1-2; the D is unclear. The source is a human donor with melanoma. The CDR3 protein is CASTSSPTRSYGYTF. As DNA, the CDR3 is TGTGCCAGTACCTCAAGCCCGACCCGATCCTACGGCTACACCTTC.